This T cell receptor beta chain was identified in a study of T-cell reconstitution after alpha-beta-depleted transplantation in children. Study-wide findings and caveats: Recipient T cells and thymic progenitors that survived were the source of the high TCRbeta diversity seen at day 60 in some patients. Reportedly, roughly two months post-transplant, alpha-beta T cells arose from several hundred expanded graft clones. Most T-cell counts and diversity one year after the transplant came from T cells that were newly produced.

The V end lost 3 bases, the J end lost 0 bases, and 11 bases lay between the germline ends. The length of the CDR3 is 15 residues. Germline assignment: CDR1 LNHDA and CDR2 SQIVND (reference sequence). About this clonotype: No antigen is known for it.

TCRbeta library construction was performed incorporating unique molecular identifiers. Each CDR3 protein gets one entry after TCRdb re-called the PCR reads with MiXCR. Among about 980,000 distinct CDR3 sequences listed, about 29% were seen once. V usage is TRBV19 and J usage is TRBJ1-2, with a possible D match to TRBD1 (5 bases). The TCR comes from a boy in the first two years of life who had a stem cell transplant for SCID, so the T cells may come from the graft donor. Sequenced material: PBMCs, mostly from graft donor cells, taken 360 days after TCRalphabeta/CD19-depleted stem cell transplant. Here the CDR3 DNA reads TGTGCCAGTAGTATTGGGGGGATTCCTAACTATGGCTACACCTTC. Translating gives CASSIGGIPNYGYTF.